Presented here are 23 T cell receptor beta chains from one specimen sequenced in a study of vaccination and CD4 T cells after COVID-19. The Oncomine TCR Beta short-read assay was applied to DNA of cultured CD4+ T cells. TCRdb reanalysed the PCR reads using MiXCR and keeps one entry per CDR3 protein. This repertoire shows some 10,000 distinct CDR3 sequences, under 60% found once; its top ten account for around 20%. Treatment described: approximately 9-day PBMC culture with coronavirus spike peptide pools or control peptides (ViraFEST assay). No antigens are known for them. The sequenced sample consisted of CD4+ T cells from blood, cultured in vitro. These receptors were taken from a human donor who had recovered from COVID-19.

This rearrangement joins TRBV2 to TRBJ1-3; no clear D. This CDR3 spans 13 amino acids. Between the trimmed V and J ends, which lost 3 bases and 7 bases, there was a span of 10 bases. Germline loops: CDR1 SNHLY, CDR2 FYNNEI. The CDR3 region is CASSDGVWNTIYF. CDR3 coding DNA: TGTGCCAGCAGTGATGGGGTTTGGAACACCATATATTTT.

The chain has TRBV7-2 and TRBJ1-2, with 8 nucleotides matching TRBD1. V shed 7 bases, J shed 8 bases, and the junction held 6 bases outside the gene matches. CDR3 length equals 12 residues. Germline V lookup: CDR1 SGHTA, CDR2 FQGNSA. CDR3: CASTSDRAGYTF. CDR3 nucleotides: TGTGCCAGCACGTCGGACAGGGCCGGCTACACCTTC.

V gene TRBV30 combines with J gene TRBJ1-2, with D possibly being TRBD1 (6 bases). The V gene lost 5 bases and the J gene lost 4 bases, with 17 bases spanning the gap. This CDR3 comprises 14 residues. The germline V gene encodes CDR1 GTSNPN and CDR2 SVGIG (reference sequence). Written as DNA, the CDR3 is TGTGCCTGGGAGGGGAAGGGGGACGGCTATGGCTACACCTTC. Translating gives CAWEGKGDGYGYTF.

This clonotype was found a few times. The chain has TRBV18 and TRBJ2-1; D may be TRBD1 or TRBD2 (6 bases each). V was pared by 6 bases and J by 0 bases, with 12 bases between. Germline V gene lookup returns CDR1 KGHSH and CDR2 LQKENI. The CDR3 length is 15 residues. CDR3 bases: TGTGCCAGCTCCGGGGGCCTGAGCTCCTACAATGAGCAGTTCTTC. This translates into CASSGGLSSYNEQFF.

The CDR3 loop is CAISESNREIYGYTF. For the CDR3, the DNA is TGTGCCATCAGTGAGTCGAACAGGGAAATCTATGGCTACACCTTC. The chain has TRBV10-3 and TRBJ1-2, with D possibly being TRBD1 (6 bases). The germline V and J ends were trimmed by 0 bases and 4 bases, with 12 bases remaining between them. The CDR3 totals 15 residues. Germline V gene lookup returns CDR1 ENHRY and CDR2 SYGVKD.

This clonotype was observed a handful of times. The chain employs TRBV15 and TRBJ2-7; TRBD1 might be the D (6 bases). CDR1 and CDR2 (germline): LNHNV, YYDKDF (reference sequence). This CDR3 region has 15 residues. V was pared by 0 bases and J by 9 bases, with 18 bases between. In nucleotides, the CDR3 is TGTGCCACCAGCAGAGATGAGGGGGTCCAGGCGGGGCAGTACTTC. It yields the protein CATSRDEGVQAGQYF.

This clonotype was counted only a few times. The chain's CDR3 is CASSSPPEYNEQFF. The CDR3 nucleotides read TGTGCCAGCAGTTCCCCCCCGGAGTACAATGAGCAGTTCTTC. V usage is TRBV12-3 or TRBV12-4 and J usage is TRBJ2-1; D call uncertain. The CDR3 sequence is 14 residues long. The V end was cut by 4 bases, the J end by 4 bases, with 11 bases between.

This clonotype was picked up a small number of times. The chain is built from TRBV6-2 or TRBV6-3 and TRBJ1-2, with a tentative D call TRBD1 (5 bases). V gave up 5 bases and J gave up 8 bases, with 12 bases separating them. Per the germline V gene, CDR1 is MNHEY and CDR2 is SVGEGT. This CDR3 region has 12 residues. CDR3 in DNA: TGTGCCAGCAGTGAAAACAGGTGGGGCTACACCTTC. Amino acids: CASSENRWGYTF.

The chain employs TRBV6-1 and TRBJ1-2; no clear D gene. The V gene's germline CDR1 is MNHNS and CDR2 SASEGT. V dropped 0 bases and J dropped 5 bases, with 7 bases sitting between them. The CDR3 has 13 residues. The CDR3 DNA sequence: TGTGCCAGCAGTGAAGCAGTGGAGTATGGCTACACCTTC. Translated: CASSEAVEYGYTF.

This chain connects TRBV7-2 to TRBJ2-7; possibly TRBD1 for D (5 bases). With 5 bases removed from V and 6 bases from J, the gap between germline ends came to 23 bases. The CDR3 has 16 residues. The germline V gene has CDR1 SGHTA and CDR2 FQGNSA. CDR3 amino acids: CASSTNPLWQGGEQYF. Here the CDR3 DNA reads TGTGCCAGCAGCACTAACCCCCTTTGGCAGGGTGGCGAGCAGTACTTC.

The CDR3 region is CASSRTVRNSPLHF. The CDR3 nucleotides are TGTGCCAGCAGCCGGACGGTCCGGAATTCACCCCTCCACTTT. This rearrangement joins TRBV12-3 or TRBV12-4 to TRBJ1-6; D is ambiguous. V was shortened by 6 bases and J by 7 bases, with 13 bases between the two germline ends. The CDR3 loop spans 14 amino acids.

The chain carries TRBV7-9 and TRBJ2-2; D remains unclear. V was pared by 2 bases and J by 5 bases, with 9 bases between. Germline assignment: CDR1 SEHNR and CDR2 FQNEAQ (reference sequence). The CDR3 is made up of 14 amino acids. The CDR3 DNA reads as TGTGCCAGCAGCTTACCCGGTTGGACCGGGGAGCTGTTTTTT. As protein: CASSLPGWTGELFF. The whole variable domain, filled in from reference TRBV7-9 and TRBJ2-2, reads DTGVSQNPRHKITKRGQNVTFRCDPISEHNRLYWYRQTLGQGPEFLTYFQNEAQLEKSRLLSDRFSAERPKGSFSTLEIQRTEQGDSAMYLCASSLPGWTGELFFGEGSRLTVL.

A few counts support this clonotype. The chain couples TRBV15 to TRBJ1-1; D is perhaps TRBD1 (6 bases). The V end lost 5 bases, the J end lost 3 bases, and 13 bases lay between the germline ends. The germline CDR1 and CDR2 sequences are LNHNV and YYDKDF (reference sequence). The CDR3 sequence is 14 residues long. CDR3 nucleotide sequence: TGTGCCACCAGCGGGGGACACCTTGACACTGAAGCTTTCTTT. Its translation is CATSGGHLDTEAFF.

The chain carries TRBV7-2 and TRBJ2-1; 9 positions match TRBD1. The germline CDR1 and CDR2 sequences are SGHTA and FQGNSA. V was pared by 1 base and J by 8 bases, with 3 bases of the junction left unmatched. The CDR3 runs to 14 residues. CDR3 protein: CASSLVNRGHEQFF. CDR3 nucleotide sequence: TGTGCCAGCAGCTTAGTTAACAGGGGGCATGAGCAGTTCTTC. Variable domain in full (rest from reference TRBV7-2 and TRBJ2-1): GAGVSQSPSNKVTEKGKDVELRCDPISGHTALYWYRQSLGQGLEFLIYFQGNSAPDKSGLPSDRFSAERTGGSVSTLTIQRTQQEDSAVYLCASSLVNRGHEQFFGPGTRLTVL.

This clonotype has a handful of counts. The genes are TRBV6-1 and TRBJ2-2; possible D gene TRBD2, 5 bases. The CDR3 runs to 14 residues. CDR1 is MNHNS and CDR2 is SASEGT in the germline V gene. The V gene lost 7 bases and the J gene lost 8 bases, with 17 bases spanning the gap. The CDR3 protein is CASILRETSGELFF. Written as DNA, the CDR3 is TGTGCCAGCATCCTACGGGAAACCTCTGGGGAGCTGTTTTTT.

The V and J genes are TRBV20-1 and TRBJ2-1, with 14 bases matching TRBD2. V shed 1 base and J 7 bases; nucleotides not matched to a gene: 6. The germline V gene encodes CDR1 DFQATT and CDR2 SNEGSKA (reference sequence). This CDR3 region has 16 residues. CDR3 nucleotides: TGCAGTGCTAGAGGGACTAGCGGGGGGAAAATTAATGAGCAGTTCTTC. This gives the protein CSARGTSGGKINEQFF.

The rearrangement links TRBV7-9 to TRBJ2-7, with no clear D. Trimming pared 5 bases from V and 0 bases from J, leaving 14 bases between. This CDR3 has 15 residues. The germline V gene encodes CDR1 SEHNR and CDR2 FQNEAQ (reference sequence). The CDR3 loop reads CASSLRTESSYEQYF. CDR3 DNA sequence: TGTGCCAGCAGCCTACGGACGGAGAGCTCCTACGAGCAGTACTTC.

This clonotype was observed a few times. The rearrangement joins TRBV24-1 to TRBJ1-1, with D hard to call. Trimming took 8 bases from V and 1 from J, leaving 13 bases between them. The germline V gene has CDR1 KGHDR and CDR2 SFDVKD. The CDR3 covers 14 residues. The CDR3 DNA follows: TGTGCCACCATTCCCTGTACTTCGAACACTGAAGCTTTCTTT. Amino acid sequence: CATIPCTSNTEAFF.

The rearrangement links TRBV7-9 to TRBJ2-5, with a tentative D call TRBD1 (6 bases). Germline CDR1 and CDR2: SEHNR and FQNEAQ (reference sequence). The CDR3 extends over 13 amino acids. V shed 6 bases and J shed 4 bases, with 12 bases lying between them. The CDR3 DNA reads as TGTGCCAGCAGGCTAGCAGGGGTAGAGACCCAGTACTTC. This sequence encodes CASRLAGVETQYF.

CDR3 residues: CASSQADRGYEQYF. DNA for the CDR3: TGCGCCAGCAGCCAAGCGGACAGGGGGTACGAGCAGTACTTC. The chain combines TRBV4-1 with TRBJ2-7; 10 bases agree with TRBD1. This CDR3 is built from 14 residues. V was clipped by 1 base and J by 4 bases; unmatched bases: 1. From germline, CDR1 is MGHRA and CDR2 YSYEKL.

The chain couples TRBV7-2 to TRBJ1-2; 7 nucleotides line up with TRBD1. J was trimmed by 7 bases and V by 5 bases; bases with no gene match: 10. This CDR3 is built from 14 residues. Germline V gene lookup returns CDR1 SGHTA and CDR2 FQGNSA. The CDR3 coding sequence is TGTGCCAGCAGCGTGACAGGGAGATCGGGTGGCTACACCTTC. This sequence encodes CASSVTGRSGGYTF.

The rearrangement uses TRBV6-1 and TRBJ1-5, with D maybe TRBD1 (5 bases). With 6 bases removed from V and 7 bases from J, the gap between germline ends came to 25 bases. This CDR3 spans 17 amino acids. Germline values: CDR1 MNHNS, CDR2 SASEGT. CDR3 nucleotide sequence: TGTGCCAGCAGACGGGAGGGTAAGGGGTTAGTATTACAGCCCCAGCATTTT. Translation gives CASRREGKGLVLQPQHF.

A few counts support this clonotype. The chain links TRBV24-1 to TRBJ1-1; D possibly corresponds to TRBD1 (6 bases). The CDR3 length is 14 residues. The germline V gene has CDR1 KGHDR and CDR2 SFDVKD. V lost 9 bases and J lost 7, with 20 bases in between. The CDR3 coding sequence is TGTGCCACCCCCAGCGCCGACAGGAGGATTGAAGCTTTCTTT. Its translation is CATPSADRRIEAFF.